Here is one TCR beta chain with its context. Per the original data handling: The assay estimated nucleated cells by amplifying reference gene primers. Sequenced by immunoSEQ multiplex PCR; TCRdb stores in-frame clones only, minus some. From that table come the V and J calls and clone size; the DNA was used to work out D and trimming. This table holds tens of thousands of clones, approximately 82% found once. J lost 6 bases, V lost 4 bases, and 10 bases had no gene match. CDR1 is SGHTS and CDR2 is YDEGEE in the germline V gene. This CDR3 region has 15 residues. This sample was taken from a study of blood T cell repertoires in COVID-19. Whole-study context: The samples span acute and convalescent COVID-19 from the United States, Italy and Spain. From T cells, B-cell-depleted T cells, or PBMCs came the material, which was cDNA or gDNA.

This chain joins TRBV5-8 and TRBJ2-1; TRBD2 matches at 7 bases. The TCR sequence derives from a man older than 75 with active or convalescent COVID-19. The sequenced sample was peripheral blood. The CDR3 is CASSGGEGLINEQFF. The CDR3 nucleotides read TGTGCCAGCAGCGGCGGGGAGGGGCTGATCAATGAGCAGTTCTTC.